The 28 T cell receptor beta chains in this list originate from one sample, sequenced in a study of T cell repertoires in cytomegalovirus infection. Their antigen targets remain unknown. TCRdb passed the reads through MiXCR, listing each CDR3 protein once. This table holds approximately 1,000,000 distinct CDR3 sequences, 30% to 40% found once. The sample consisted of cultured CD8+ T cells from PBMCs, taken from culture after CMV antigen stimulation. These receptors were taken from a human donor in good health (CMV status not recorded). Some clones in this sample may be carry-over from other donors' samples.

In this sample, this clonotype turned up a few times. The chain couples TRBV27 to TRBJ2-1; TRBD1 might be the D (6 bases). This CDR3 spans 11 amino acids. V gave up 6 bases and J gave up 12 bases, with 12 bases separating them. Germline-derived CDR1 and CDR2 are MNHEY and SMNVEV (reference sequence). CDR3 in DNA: TGTGCCAGCAGCCTCGGGACAACGCAGTTCTTC. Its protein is CASSLGTTQFF.

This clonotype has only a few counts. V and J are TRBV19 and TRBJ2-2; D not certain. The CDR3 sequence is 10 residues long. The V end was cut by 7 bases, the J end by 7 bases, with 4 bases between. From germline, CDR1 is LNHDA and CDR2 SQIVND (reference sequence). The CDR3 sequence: CASNGGELFF. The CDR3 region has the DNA TGTGCCAGTAATGGCGGGGAGCTGTTTTTT.

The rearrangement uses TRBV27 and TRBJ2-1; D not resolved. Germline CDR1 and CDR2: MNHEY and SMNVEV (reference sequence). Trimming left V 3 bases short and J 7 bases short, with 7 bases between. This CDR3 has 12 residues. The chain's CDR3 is CASSFQKNEQFF. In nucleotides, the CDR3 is TGTGCCAGCAGTTTTCAGAAGAATGAGCAGTTCTTC.

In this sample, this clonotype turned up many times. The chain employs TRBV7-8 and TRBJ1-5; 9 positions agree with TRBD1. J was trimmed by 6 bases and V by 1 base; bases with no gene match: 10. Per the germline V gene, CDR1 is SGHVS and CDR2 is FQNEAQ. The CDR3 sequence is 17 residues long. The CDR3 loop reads CASSLERDRVAGQPQHF. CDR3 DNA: TGTGCCAGCAGCTTAGAACGGGACAGGGTAGCCGGTCAGCCCCAGCATTTT. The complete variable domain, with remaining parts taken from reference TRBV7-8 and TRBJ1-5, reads GAGVSQSPRYKVAKRGQDVALRCDPISGHVSLFWYQQALGQGPEFLTYFQNEAQLDKSGLPSDRFFAERPEGSVSTLKIQRTQQEDSAVYLCASSLERDRVAGQPQHFGDGTRLSIL.

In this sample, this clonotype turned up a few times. The CDR3 nucleotides are TGTGCCATCAGGGGGACAGAATCACGGCGAGAGACCCAGTACTTC. This sequence encodes CAIRGTESRRETQYF. The rearrangement links TRBV10-3 to TRBJ2-5; 7 nucleotides align to TRBD1. The germline gives CDR1 ENHRY, CDR2 SYGVKD. This CDR3 has 15 amino acids. J gave up 4 bases and V 6 bases, and 11 bases lay outside the gene matches.

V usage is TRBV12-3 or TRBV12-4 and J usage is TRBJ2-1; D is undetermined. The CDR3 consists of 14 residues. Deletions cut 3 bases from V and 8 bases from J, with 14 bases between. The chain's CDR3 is CASSLKSSIHEQFF. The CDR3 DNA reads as TGTGCCAGCAGTTTGAAGTCTAGTATCCATGAGCAGTTCTTC.

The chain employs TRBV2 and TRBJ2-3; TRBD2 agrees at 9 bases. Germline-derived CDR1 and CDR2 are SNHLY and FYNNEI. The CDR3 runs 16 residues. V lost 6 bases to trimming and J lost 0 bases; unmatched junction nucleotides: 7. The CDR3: CASRPLAGESTDTQYF. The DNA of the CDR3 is TGTGCCAGCAGGCCCTTAGCGGGGGAGAGCACAGATACGCAGTATTTT.

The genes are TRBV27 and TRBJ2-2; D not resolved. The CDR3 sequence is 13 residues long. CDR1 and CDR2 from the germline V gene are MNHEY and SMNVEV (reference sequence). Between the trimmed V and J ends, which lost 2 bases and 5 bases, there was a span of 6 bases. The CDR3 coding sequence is TGTGCCAGCAGTTTAAGCCCTACCGGGGAGCTGTTTTTT. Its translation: CASSLSPTGELFF.

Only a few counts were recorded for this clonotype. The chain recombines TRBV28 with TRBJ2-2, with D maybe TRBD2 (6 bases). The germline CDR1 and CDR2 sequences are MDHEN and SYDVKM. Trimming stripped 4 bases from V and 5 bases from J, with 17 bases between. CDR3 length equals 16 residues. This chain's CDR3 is CASSSVIADPTGELFF. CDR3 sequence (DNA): TGTGCCAGCAGTTCGGTAATAGCGGACCCTACCGGGGAGCTGTTTTTT.

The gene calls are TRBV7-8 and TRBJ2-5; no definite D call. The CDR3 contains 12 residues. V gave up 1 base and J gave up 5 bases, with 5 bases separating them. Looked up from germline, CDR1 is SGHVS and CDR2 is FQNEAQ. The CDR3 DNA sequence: TGTGCCAGCAGCTTAGGGATGGAGACCCAGTACTTC. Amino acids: CASSLGMETQYF.

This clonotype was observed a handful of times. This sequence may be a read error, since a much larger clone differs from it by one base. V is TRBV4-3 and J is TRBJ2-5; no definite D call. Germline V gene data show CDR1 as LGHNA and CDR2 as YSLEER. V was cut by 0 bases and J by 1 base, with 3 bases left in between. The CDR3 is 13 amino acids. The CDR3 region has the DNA TGCGCCAGCAGCCAAGACTTCCAAGAGACCCAGTACTTC. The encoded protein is CASSQDFQETQYF.

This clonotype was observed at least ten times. The DNA of the CDR3 is TGTGCCAGCAGCGAGGGGGGCTATGGCTACACCTTC. This encodes CASSEGGYGYTF. The V gene is TRBV7-9, the J gene TRBJ1-2; D may be TRBD1 (6 bases). V was pared by 5 bases and J by 4 bases, with 8 bases between. The CDR3 covers 12 residues. CDR1 SEHNR and CDR2 FQNEAQ come from the germline V gene (reference sequence).

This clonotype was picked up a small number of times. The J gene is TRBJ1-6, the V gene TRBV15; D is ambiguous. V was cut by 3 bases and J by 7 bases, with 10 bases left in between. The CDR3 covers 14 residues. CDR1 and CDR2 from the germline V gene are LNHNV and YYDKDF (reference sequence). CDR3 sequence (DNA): TGTGCCACCAGCAGTTATTTCACGAATTCACCCCTCCACTTT. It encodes CATSSYFTNSPLHF.

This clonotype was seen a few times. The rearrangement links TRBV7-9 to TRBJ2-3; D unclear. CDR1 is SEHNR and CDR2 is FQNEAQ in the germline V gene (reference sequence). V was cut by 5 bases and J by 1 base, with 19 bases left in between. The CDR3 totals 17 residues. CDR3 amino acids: CASSHIPDPKGTDTQYF. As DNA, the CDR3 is TGTGCCAGCAGCCACATTCCGGACCCGAAGGGCACAGATACGCAGTATTTT.

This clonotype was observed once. The CDR3 nucleotides are TGCAGTGCTAGAGATTGGGCCCAGCGGGGGGGCTCCTACAATGAGCAGTTCTTC. Protein product: CSARDWAQRGGSYNEQFF. The chain combines TRBV20-1 with TRBJ2-1, with TRBD2 matching over 10 bases. Per germline, CDR1 DFQATT and CDR2 SNEGSKA (reference sequence). The CDR3 contains 18 residues. Trimming at V came to 0 bases and at J to 0 bases, leaving 8 bases not matched to a gene.

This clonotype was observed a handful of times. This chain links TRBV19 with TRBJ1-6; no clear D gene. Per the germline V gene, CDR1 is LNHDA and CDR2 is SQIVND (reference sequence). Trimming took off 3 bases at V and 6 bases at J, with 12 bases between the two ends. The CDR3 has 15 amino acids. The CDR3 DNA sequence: TGTGCCAGTAGTATCGAGGACGGGCTTAATTCACCCCTCCACTTT. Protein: CASSIEDGLNSPLHF.

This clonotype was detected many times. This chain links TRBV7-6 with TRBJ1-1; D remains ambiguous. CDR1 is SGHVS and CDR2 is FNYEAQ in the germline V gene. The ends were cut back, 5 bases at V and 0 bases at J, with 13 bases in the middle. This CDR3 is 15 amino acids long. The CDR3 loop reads CASSLGRAMNTEAFF. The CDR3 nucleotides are TGTGCCAGCAGCCTAGGACGGGCAATGAACACTGAAGCTTTCTTT.

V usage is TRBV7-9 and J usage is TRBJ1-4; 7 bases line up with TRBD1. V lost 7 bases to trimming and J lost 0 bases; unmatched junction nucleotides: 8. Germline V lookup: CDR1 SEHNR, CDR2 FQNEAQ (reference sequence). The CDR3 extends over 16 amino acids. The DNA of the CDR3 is TGTGCCAGCACCAGGACAGGTGGTGCAACTAATGAAAAACTGTTTTTT. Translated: CASTRTGGATNEKLFF. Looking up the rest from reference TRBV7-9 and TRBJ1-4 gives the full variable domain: DTGVSQNPRHKITKRGQNVTFRCDPISEHNRLYWYRQTLGQGPEFLTYFQNEAQLEKSRLLSDRFSAERPKGSFSTLEIQRTEQGDSAMYLCASTRTGGATNEKLFFGSGTQLSVL.

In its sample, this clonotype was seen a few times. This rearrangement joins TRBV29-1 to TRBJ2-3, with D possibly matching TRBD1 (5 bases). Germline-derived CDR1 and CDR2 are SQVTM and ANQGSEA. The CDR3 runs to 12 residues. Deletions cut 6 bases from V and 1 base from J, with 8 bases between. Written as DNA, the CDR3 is TGCAGCGTCCTAGGGGGCACAGATACGCAGTATTTT. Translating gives CSVLGGTDTQYF.

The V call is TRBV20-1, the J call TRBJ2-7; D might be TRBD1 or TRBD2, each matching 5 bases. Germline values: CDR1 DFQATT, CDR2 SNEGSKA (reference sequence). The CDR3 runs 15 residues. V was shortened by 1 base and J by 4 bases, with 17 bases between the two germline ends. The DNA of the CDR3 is TGCAGTGCTAGAGGTTCGTGGGACGGAATATACGAGCAGTACTTC. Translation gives CSARGSWDGIYEQYF.

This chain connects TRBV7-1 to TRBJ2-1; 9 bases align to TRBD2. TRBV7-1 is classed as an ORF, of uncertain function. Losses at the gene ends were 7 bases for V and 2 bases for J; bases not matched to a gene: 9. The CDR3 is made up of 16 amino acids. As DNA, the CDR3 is TGTGCCAGCACCCCTGGTAGCGGGGGCCCCTACAATGAGCAGTTCTTC. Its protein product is CASTPGSGGPYNEQFF.

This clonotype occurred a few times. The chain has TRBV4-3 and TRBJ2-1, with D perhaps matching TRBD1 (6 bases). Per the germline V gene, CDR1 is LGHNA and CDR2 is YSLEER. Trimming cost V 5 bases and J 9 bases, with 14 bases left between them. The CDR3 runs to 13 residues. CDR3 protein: CASSSRQAGEQFF. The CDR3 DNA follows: TGCGCCAGCAGCTCCCGACAGGCGGGTGAGCAGTTCTTC.

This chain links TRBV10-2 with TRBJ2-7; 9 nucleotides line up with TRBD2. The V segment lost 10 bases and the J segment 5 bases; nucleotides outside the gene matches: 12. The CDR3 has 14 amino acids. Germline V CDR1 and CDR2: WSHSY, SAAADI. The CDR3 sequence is CATGGLAGMHEQYF. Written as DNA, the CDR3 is TGCGCCACTGGGGGGCTAGCGGGGATGCACGAGCAGTACTTC.

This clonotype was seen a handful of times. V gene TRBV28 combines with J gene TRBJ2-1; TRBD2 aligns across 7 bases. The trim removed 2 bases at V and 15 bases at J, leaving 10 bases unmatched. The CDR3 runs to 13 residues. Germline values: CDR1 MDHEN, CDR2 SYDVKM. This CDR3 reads CASSLTFRGERFF. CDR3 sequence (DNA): TGTGCCAGCAGTTTAACGTTTCGGGGGGAACGGTTCTTC.

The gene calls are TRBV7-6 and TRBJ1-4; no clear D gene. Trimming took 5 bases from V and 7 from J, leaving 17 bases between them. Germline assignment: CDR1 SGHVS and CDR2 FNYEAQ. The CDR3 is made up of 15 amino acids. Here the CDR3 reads CASSLRRGISEKLFF. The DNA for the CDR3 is TGTGCCAGCAGCCTCCGGCGGGGTATAAGTGAAAAACTGTTTTTT.

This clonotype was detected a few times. DNA of the CDR3: TGTGCCACCAGCGGCCCGGGGACAGCCACTAACTATGGCTACACCTTC. Protein sequence: CATSGPGTATNYGYTF. V usage is TRBV15 and J usage is TRBJ1-2; TRBD1 matches at 7 bases. Per the germline V gene, CDR1 is LNHNV and CDR2 is YYDKDF (reference sequence). Losses at the gene ends were 5 bases for V and 0 bases for J; bases not matched to a gene: 9. This CDR3 spans 16 amino acids.

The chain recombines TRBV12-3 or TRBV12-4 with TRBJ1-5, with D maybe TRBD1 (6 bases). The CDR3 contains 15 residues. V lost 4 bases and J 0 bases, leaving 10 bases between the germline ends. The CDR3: CASSWTADSNQPQHF. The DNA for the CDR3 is TGTGCCAGCAGTTGGACAGCGGATAGCAATCAGCCCCAGCATTTT.

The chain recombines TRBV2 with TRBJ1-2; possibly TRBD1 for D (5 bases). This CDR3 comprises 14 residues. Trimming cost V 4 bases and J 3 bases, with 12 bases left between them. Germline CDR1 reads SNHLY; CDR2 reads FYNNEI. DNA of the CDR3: TGTGCCAGCAGTGGGGGCGGAAACTACTATGGCTACACCTTC. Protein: CASSGGGNYYGYTF. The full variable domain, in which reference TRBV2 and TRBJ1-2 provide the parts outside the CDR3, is EPEVTQTPSHQVTQMGQEVILRCVPISNHLYFYWYRQILGQKVEFLVSFYNNEISEKSEIFDDQFSVERPDGSNFTLKIRSTKLEDSAMYFCASSGGGNYYGYTFGSGTRLTVV.